These 3 T cell receptor beta chains were all obtained from the same sample, sequenced in a study of OX40 agonist ivuxolimab in advanced cancers. The protocol was immunoSEQ multiplex PCR, while the TCRdb copy is restricted to in-frame clones and leaves out a portion. The sample lists about 70,000 clones, more than 80% occurring once. Sequencing was performed on CD4+ or CD8+ T cells sorted from blood, taken in a trial of the OX40 agonist ivuxolimab. These TCRs come from an adult with an advanced solid tumor such as melanoma, head and neck, liver or kidney cancer.

This clone was seen a few times. The CDR3 nucleotides read TGTGCCAGTAGCCTTTTCGGACAGAACACTGAAGCTTTCTTT. As protein: CASSLFGQNTEAFF. The chain links TRBV19 to TRBJ1-1; tentative D call: TRBD1 (5 bases). The CDR3 runs 14 residues. Trimming shortened V by 6 bases and J by 1 base, and 12 bases separated the two germline ends. Germline V lookup: CDR1 LNHDA, CDR2 SQIVND (reference sequence).

The rearrangement joins TRBV7-2 to TRBJ2-7; D is perhaps TRBD1 (6 bases). This CDR3 is 16 amino acids long. With 4 bases removed from V and 2 bases from J, the gap between germline ends came to 18 bases. CDR1 and CDR2 (germline): SGHTA, FQGNSA. Written as DNA, the CDR3 is TGTGCCAGCAGCTCCCGGACGTGGGGGCCTACCTACGAGCAGTACTTC. It specifies CASSSRTWGPTYEQYF.

The chain employs TRBV11-3 and TRBJ2-3; 8 bases line up with TRBD1. With V trimmed by 1 base and J by 2 bases, 5 bases remained unmatched. Germline assignment: CDR1 SGHNT and CDR2 YENEEA. The CDR3 spans 16 residues. CDR3: CASSLGTGTYTDTQYF. The CDR3 DNA follows: TGTGCCAGCAGCTTAGGGACAGGGACCTACACAGATACGCAGTATTTT.